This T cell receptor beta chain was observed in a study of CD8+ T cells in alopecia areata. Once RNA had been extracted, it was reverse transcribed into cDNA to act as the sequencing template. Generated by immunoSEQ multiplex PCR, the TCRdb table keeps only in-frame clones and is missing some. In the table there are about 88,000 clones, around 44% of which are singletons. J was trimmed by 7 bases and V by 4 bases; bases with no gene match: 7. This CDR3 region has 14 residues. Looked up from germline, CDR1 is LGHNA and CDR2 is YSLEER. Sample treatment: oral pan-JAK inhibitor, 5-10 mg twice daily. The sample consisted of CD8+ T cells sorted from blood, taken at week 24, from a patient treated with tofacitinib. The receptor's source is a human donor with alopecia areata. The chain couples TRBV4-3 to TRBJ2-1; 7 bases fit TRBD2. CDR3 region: CASSPARGGNEQFF. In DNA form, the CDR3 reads TGCGCCAGCAGCCCTGCCCGGGGAGGGAATGAGCAGTTCTTC.